This entry features one T cell receptor (beta chain) sequence. The repertoire was sequenced with immunoSEQ multiplex PCR; TCRdb's copy has only in-frame clones and lacks some. This sample has about 120,000 clones, with roughly 82% found just once. The data are from a study of blood T cell repertoires in COVID-19. Study overall: Samples came from the United States, Italy and Spain, spanning acute and convalescent COVID-19. The analysed material was cDNA or gDNA that came from T cells, B-cell-depleted T cells, or PBMCs.

The CDR3 contains 13 residues. Germline CDR1 MDHEN, CDR2 SYDVKM. Trimming pared 5 bases from V and 6 bases from J, leaving 10 bases between. This chain connects TRBV28 to TRBJ2-2; tentative D call: TRBD2 (7 bases). The sequenced material came from peripheral blood. This receptor was obtained from a human donor in a cohort sampled during active COVID-19. As DNA, the CDR3 is TGTGCCAGCAGTGGAGGGGGGGCCGGGGAGCTGTTTTTT. Protein product: CASSGGGAGELFF.